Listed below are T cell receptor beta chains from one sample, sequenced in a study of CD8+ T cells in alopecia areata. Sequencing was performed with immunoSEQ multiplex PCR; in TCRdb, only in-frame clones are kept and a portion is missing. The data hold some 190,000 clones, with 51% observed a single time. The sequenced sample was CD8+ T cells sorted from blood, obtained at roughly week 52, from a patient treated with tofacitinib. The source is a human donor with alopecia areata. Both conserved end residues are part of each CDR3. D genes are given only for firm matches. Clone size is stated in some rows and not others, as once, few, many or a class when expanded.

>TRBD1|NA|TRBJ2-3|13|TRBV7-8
CASSFDRADTQYF
TGTGCCAGCAGCTTCGACAGGGCAGATACGCAGTATTTT
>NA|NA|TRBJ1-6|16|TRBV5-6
CASSLGMDSYNSPLHF
TGTGCCAGCAGCTTGGGCATGGATTCCTATAATTCACCCCTCCACTTT
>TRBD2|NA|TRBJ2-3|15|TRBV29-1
CSVVPQRGVTDTQYF
TGCAGCGTTGTCCCCCAGCGGGGGGTCACAGATACGCAGTATTTT
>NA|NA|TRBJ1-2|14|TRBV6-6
CASSSGLGAGGYTF
TGTGCCAGCAGTTCCGGACTGGGCGCAGGCGGCTACACCTTC
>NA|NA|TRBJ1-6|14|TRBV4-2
CASSQDRDRSPLHF
TGTGCCAGCAGCCAAGATCGCGACCGGTCACCCCTCCACTTT
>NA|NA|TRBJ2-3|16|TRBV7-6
CASSYQVAGKSDTQYF
TGTGCCAGCAGCTACCAAGTCGCGGGGAAGAGCGATACGCAGTATTTT
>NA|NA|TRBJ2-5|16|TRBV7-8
CASSLRTAGREETQYF
TGTGCCAGCAGCTTACGAACGGCAGGACGTGAAGAGACCCAGTACTTC
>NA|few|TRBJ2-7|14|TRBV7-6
CASSLGIGSYEQYF
TGTGCCAGCAGCTTAGGAATCGGGAGCTACGAGCAGTACTTC
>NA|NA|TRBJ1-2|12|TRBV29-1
CSVAASVYGYTF
TGCAGCGTTGCAGCATCTGTCTATGGCTACACCTTC
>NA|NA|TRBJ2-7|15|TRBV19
CASSPEATPHYEQYF
TGCGCCAGTAGCCCGGAGGCGACTCCCCACTACGAGCAGTACTTC
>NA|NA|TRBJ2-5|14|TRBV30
CAWSVLINQETQYF
TGTGCCTGGAGTGTACTAATAAACCAAGAGACCCAGTACTTC
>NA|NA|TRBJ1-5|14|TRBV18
CASSPARDNQPQHF
TGTGCCAGCTCACCGGCCAGGGACAATCAGCCCCAGCATTTT
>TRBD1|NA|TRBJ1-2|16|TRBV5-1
CASSLYLLTGGYGYTF
TGCGCCAGCAGCTTGTACCTGTTAACAGGGGGATATGGCTACACCTTC
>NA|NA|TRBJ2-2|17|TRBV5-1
CASSLSTGTTNTGELFF
TGCGCCAGCAGCTTGTCTACCGGGACAACGAACACCGGGGAGCTGTTTTTT
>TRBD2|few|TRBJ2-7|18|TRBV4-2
CASSQDPGLAGVGNEQYF
TGTGCCAGCAGCCAAGATCCAGGGCTAGCGGGGGTAGGTAACGAGCAGTACTTC
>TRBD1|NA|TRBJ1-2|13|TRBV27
CASSYGTAYGYTF
TGTGCCAGCAGCTACGGGACAGCGTATGGCTACACCTTC
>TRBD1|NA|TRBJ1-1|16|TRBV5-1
CASSFRDRATNTEAFF
TGCGCCAGCAGCTTCCGGGACAGGGCTACGAACACTGAAGCTTTCTTT
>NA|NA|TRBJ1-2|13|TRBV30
CAWSVSAEWGYTF
TGTGCCTGGAGTGTATCGGCGGAATGGGGCTACACCTTC
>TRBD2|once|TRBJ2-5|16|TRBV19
CASKASIAGGRKTQYF
TGTGCCAGTAAGGCATCCATAGCGGGTGGCCGGAAGACCCAGTACTTC
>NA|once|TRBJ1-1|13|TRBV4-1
CASSQIGGTEAFF
TGCGCCAGCAGCCAAATAGGGGGCACTGAAGCTTTCTTT